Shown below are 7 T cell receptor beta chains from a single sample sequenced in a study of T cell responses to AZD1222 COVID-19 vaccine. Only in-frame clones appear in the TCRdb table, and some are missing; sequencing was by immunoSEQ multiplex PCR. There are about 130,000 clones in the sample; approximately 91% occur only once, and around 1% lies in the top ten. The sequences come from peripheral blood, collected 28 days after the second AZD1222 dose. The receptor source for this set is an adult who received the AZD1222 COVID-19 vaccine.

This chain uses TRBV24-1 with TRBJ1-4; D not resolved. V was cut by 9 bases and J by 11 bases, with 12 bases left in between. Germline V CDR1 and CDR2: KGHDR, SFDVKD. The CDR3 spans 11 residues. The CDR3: CATWGDGKLFF. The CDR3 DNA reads TGTGCCACCTGGGGTGACGGGAAACTGTTTTTT.

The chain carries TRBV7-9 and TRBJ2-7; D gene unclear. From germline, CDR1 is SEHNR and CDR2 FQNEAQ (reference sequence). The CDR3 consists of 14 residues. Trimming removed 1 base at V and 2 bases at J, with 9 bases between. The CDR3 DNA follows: TGTGCCAGCAGCTTAGTACTGGGGACCTACGAGCAGTACTTC. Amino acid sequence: CASSLVLGTYEQYF.

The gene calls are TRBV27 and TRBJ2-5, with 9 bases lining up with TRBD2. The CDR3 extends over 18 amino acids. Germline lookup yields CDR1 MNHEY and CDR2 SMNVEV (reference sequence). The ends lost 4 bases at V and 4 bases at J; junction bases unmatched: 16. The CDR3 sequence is CASSSLGVGGRAGETQYF. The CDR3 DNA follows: TGTGCCAGCAGTTCCCTAGGTGTTGGCGGGAGGGCCGGAGAGACCCAGTACTTC.

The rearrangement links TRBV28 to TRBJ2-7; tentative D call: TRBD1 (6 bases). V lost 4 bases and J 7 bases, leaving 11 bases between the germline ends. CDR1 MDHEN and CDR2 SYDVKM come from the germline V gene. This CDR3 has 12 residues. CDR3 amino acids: CASSWTASEQYF. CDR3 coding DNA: TGTGCCAGCAGTTGGACAGCTAGTGAGCAGTACTTC.

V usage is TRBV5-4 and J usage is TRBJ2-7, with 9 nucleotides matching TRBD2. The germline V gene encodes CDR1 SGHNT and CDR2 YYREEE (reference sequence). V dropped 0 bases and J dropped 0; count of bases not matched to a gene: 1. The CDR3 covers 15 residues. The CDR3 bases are TGTGCCAGCAGCTTGGGACTAGCGGACTCCTACGAGCAGTACTTC. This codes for CASSLGLADSYEQYF.

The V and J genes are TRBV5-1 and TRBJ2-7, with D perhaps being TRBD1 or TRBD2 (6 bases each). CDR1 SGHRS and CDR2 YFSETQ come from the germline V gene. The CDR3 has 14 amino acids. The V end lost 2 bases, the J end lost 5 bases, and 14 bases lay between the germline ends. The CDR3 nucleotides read TGCGCCAGCAGCTTCGGGGGCTGGGAGGACGAGCAGTACTTC. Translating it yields CASSFGGWEDEQYF. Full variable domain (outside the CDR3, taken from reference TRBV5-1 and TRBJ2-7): KAGVTQTPRYLIKTRGQQVTLSCSPISGHRSVSWYQQTPGQGLQFLFEYFSETQRNKGNFPGRFSGRQFSNSRSEMNVSTLELGDSALYLCASSFGGWEDEQYFGPGTRLTVT.

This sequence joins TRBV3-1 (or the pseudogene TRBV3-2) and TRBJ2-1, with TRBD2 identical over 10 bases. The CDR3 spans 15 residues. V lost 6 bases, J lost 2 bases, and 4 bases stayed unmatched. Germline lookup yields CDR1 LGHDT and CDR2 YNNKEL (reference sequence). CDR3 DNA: TGTGCCAGCAGACCTGGACTAGCGGCCTACAATGAGCAGTTCTTC. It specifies CASRPGLAAYNEQFF.